This section outlines one TCR beta chain sequence together with its context. Its antigen is not identified. The sample originates from a study of regulatory T cells in long-lasting Graves disease. Germline CDR1 MDHEN, CDR2 SYDVKM. With V trimmed by 6 bases and J by 2 bases, 10 bases remained unmatched. There are 17 residues in the CDR3. General study points: Persistent disease was associated with favored TRBV28 usage and with favored use of TRBJ1-2 and TRBJ2-5. Less diverse TCR repertoires were seen in persistent Graves' patients than in newly diagnosed ones.

In building TCR beta libraries, iRepertoire HTBI primers were used together with Arm-PCR of CDR3 regions. TCRdb called the multiplex PCR reads again in MiXCR, with one record for every CDR3 protein. The data hold 550,000 to 650,000 distinct CDR3 sequences, with about 16% observed a single time. Time point: newly diagnosed GD, antithyroid drugs for less than 3 months. After RNA was extracted from PBMCs, the TCR library was made from it. Another study also made use of these data, one on T cells in Graves' hyperthyroidism and ophthalmopathy. Per that paper: The study used the HTBI primer set for a first-round RT-PCR of the TCR CDR3.

The sequence was obtained from a man in his late teens or twenties with Graves disease. The sequencing used peripheral blood mononuclear cells (PBMCs), collected at new diagnosis, from a patient treated with antithyroid drugs. V gene TRBV28 combines with J gene TRBJ2-3; 11 nucleotides agree with TRBD2. This CDR3 reads CASSSTGTSGYTDTQYF. CDR3 sequence (DNA): TGTGCCAGCAGCTCCACCGGGACTAGCGGCTACACAGATACGCAGTATTTT.